These T cell receptor beta chains were read from a single sample in a study of OX40 agonist ivuxolimab in advanced cancers. Produced via immunoSEQ multiplex PCR; TCRdb's table is partial and in-frame only. The table has roughly 49,000 clones, around nine tenths seen once. The sequenced sample was CD4+ or CD8+ T cells sorted from blood, obtained in a trial of the OX40 agonist ivuxolimab. The receptors were gathered from an adult with an advanced solid tumor such as melanoma, head and neck, liver or kidney cancer. CDR3s leave out the opening cysteine and the closing phenylalanine or tryptophan.

TRBV19	TRBJ2-7	ASSMRSPPVGGNSYEQY
TRBV19	TRBJ2-7	ARRGRSSYEQY
TRBV5-1	TRBJ2-3	ASTKGDSTDTQY
TRBV18	TRBJ1-2	ASSPPFGITDSNYGYT
TRBV15	TRBJ2-7	ATSRDRGAYEQY
TRBV19	TRBJ1-4	ASRGLDEKLF
TRBV11-3	TRBJ2-3	ASSLDGGTGALSGDTQY
TRBV7-2	TRBJ2-7	ASSLGRMDRDSYEQY
TRBV28	TRBJ2-7	ASSFLAAANYEQY
TRBV28	TRBJ1-1	ASSLYGGAF
TRBV5-6	TRBJ2-5	ASSLASRQGAGTQY
TRBV18	TRBJ1-5	ASSTLPPGDSNQPQH
TRBV6-4	TRBJ2-5	ASSVERQETQY
TRBV10-3	TRBJ2-7	AISDRGSHEQY
TRBV28	TRBJ1-5	ASNILGTGSNQPQH
TRBV29-1	TRBJ1-3	SVSGFYSGNTIY
TRBV19	TRBJ2-1	ASSIGYSGEQF
TRBV10-3	TRBJ1-1	AISDRVDTEAF
TRBV6-5	TRBJ1-5	ASSYVRDQPQH
TRBV18	TRBJ2-1	ASSPSSDFDNEQF
TRBV18	TRBJ1-3	ASSPKTGGEGNTIY
TRBV6-5	TRBJ2-1	ASTGGGGAYNEQF
TRBV11-3	TRBJ2-3	ASSFAGTGGVTDTQY
TRBV18	TRBJ2-3	ASSPPRTGADTQY
TRBV28	TRBJ2-3	ASSFSTPLAGAGDTQY
TRBV19	TRBJ1-1	ASSMGRASEAF
TRBV2	TRBJ2-7	ASGRLGGRGDEQY